This T cell receptor beta chain was found in a study of T cell changes during pregnancy in multiple sclerosis. Germline V gene lookup returns CDR1 LNHDA and CDR2 SQIVND (reference sequence). The CDR3 totals 15 residues. V lost 0 bases to trimming and J lost 4 bases; unmatched junction nucleotides: 3. Using immunoSEQ multiplex PCR, the repertoire was profiled, and TCRdb retains in-frame clones only, with some absent. The table has under 20,000 clones, over 65% seen once. The sequenced sample was CD8+ T cells from peripheral blood mononuclear cells, obtained after pregnancy. The genes are TRBV19 and TRBJ1-5; 7 positions agree with TRBD1. The clonotype was recovered from a female donor with multiple sclerosis, enrolled in a pregnancy study. The DNA for the CDR3 is TGTGCCAGTAGTATAGATCTACAGGGGAATCAGCCCCAGCATTTT. Protein product: CASSIDLQGNQPQHF.